The 21 T cell receptor beta chains reported below all come from one sample, sequenced in a study of response to subunit inactivated influenza vaccine. TCRdb re-analysed the RT-PCR reads in MiXCR, keeping a single row per CDR3 protein. The table includes about 180,000 distinct CDR3 sequences, about 9% detected once. Sequenced material: non-naive T cells sorted from PBMCs, taken on the day of vaccination. The receptors shown here come from a man aged 50-59 years who received an inactivated influenza vaccine.

This clonotype was seen more than once but under ten times. The chain links TRBV29-1 to TRBJ2-7, with D possibly TRBD2 on 6 matching bases. V was trimmed by 4 bases and J by 3 bases, leaving 10 bases between them. The CDR3 has 12 residues. CDR1 and CDR2 (germline): SQVTM, ANQGSEA. CDR3: CSVVADNYEQYF. DNA for the CDR3: TGCAGCGTTGTAGCGGACAACTACGAGCAGTACTTC.

The gene calls are TRBV6-2 or TRBV6-3 and TRBJ2-1; TRBD2 matches at 9 bases. V shed 4 bases and J 7 bases; nucleotides not matched to a gene: 8. Germline V CDR1 and CDR2: MNHEY, SVGEGT. This CDR3 has 15 amino acids. The CDR3 sequence: CASSWGGSGSNEQFF. The CDR3 bases are TGTGCCAGCAGTTGGGGGGGTAGCGGGAGTAATGAGCAGTTCTTC.

This clonotype occurred many times. V is TRBV18 and J is TRBJ2-1; D gene uncertain. The CDR3 has 13 residues. The V end lost 3 bases, the J end lost 7 bases, and 10 bases lay between the germline ends. Germline lookup yields CDR1 KGHSH and CDR2 LQKENI. The CDR3 nucleotides are TGTGCCAGCTCACCCCCCTCTGGGAATGAGCAGTTCTTC. Its protein is CASSPPSGNEQFF. The full variable domain, completed using reference TRBV18 and TRBJ2-1, is NAGVMQNPRHLVRRRGQEARLRCSPMKGHSHVYWYRQLPEEGLKFMVYLQKENIIDESGMPKERFSAEFPKEGPSILRIQQVVRGDSAAYFCASSPPSGNEQFFGPGTRLTVL.

This clonotype was found many times. The J gene is TRBJ1-2, the V gene TRBV5-1; D is uncertain. The germline CDR1 and CDR2 sequences are SGHRS and YFSETQ. Trimming shortened V by 0 bases and J by 14 bases, and 14 bases separated the two germline ends. The CDR3 extends over 12 amino acids. The DNA for the CDR3 is TGCGCCAGCAGCTTGGATTCGGGTTCGGAAACCTTC. Residues: CASSLDSGSETF.

The genes are TRBV6-2 or TRBV6-3 and TRBJ2-7; 8 bases line up with TRBD2. The germline gives CDR1 MNHEY, CDR2 SVGEGT. The V segment lost 4 bases and the J segment 2 bases; nucleotides outside the gene matches: 1. CDR3 length equals 13 residues. In DNA form, the CDR3 reads TGTGCCAGCAGTTTGGGACTAGCCTACGAGCAGTACTTC. This encodes CASSLGLAYEQYF.

The chain is built from TRBV7-9 and TRBJ1-2; 9 bases fit TRBD1. This CDR3 comprises 15 residues. The junction had 7 bases not matched to a gene; V was cut back by 0 bases and J by 8 bases. Per germline, CDR1 SEHNR and CDR2 FQNEAQ (reference sequence). Written as DNA, the CDR3 is TGTGCCAGCAGCTTAGCCGGACAGGGGATTGACGGCTACACCTTC. As protein: CASSLAGQGIDGYTF.

The genes are TRBV5-6 and TRBJ2-2, with 9 bases that match TRBD2. J was trimmed by 7 bases and V by 5 bases; bases with no gene match: 9. The CDR3 consists of 15 residues. Germline V CDR1 and CDR2: SGHDT, YYEEEE. As DNA, the CDR3 is TGTGCCAGCAGATTTAGCGGGGGTTCAATCGGGGAGCTGTTTTTT. It specifies CASRFSGGSIGELFF.

The V call is TRBV20-1, the J call TRBJ1-2, with a weak D call TRBD1 (5 bases). Per the germline V gene, CDR1 is DFQATT and CDR2 is SNEGSKA (reference sequence). The CDR3 length is 13 residues. The V and J ends lost 0 bases and 6 bases respectively, with 11 bases between them. The CDR3 reads CSARDRGSHGYTF. Written as DNA, the CDR3 is TGCAGTGCTAGAGATCGGGGGAGCCATGGCTACACCTTC.

This clonotype has only one observation. The chain links TRBV20-1 to TRBJ2-1; 13 bases map to TRBD2. Germline V gene lookup returns CDR1 DFQATT and CDR2 SNEGSKA (reference sequence). The CDR3 runs to 14 residues. The V gene end was trimmed by 6 bases and the J gene end by 6 bases; junction bases not matched to a gene: 5. CDR3 DNA: TGCAGTGCGCCGACTAGCGGGAGGCTCAATGAGCAGTTCTTC. Translating it yields CSAPTSGRLNEQFF.

In its sample, this clonotype was seen a few times. Its ends do not fully match the called genes, so a read error is possible. The chain recombines TRBV7-7 with TRBJ2-3; maybe TRBD1 (5 bases). CDR3 size: 16 residues. Germline V gene lookup returns CDR1 SSHAT and CDR2 FNYEAQ (reference sequence). In nucleotides, the CDR3 is TGTGCTAGCAGCCACACTCAGGGCCCTAGCACAGATACGCAGTATTTT. This codes for CASSHTQGPSTDTQYF.

In this sample, this clonotype turned up a few times. The chain couples TRBV5-6 to TRBJ2-5; the D gene is possibly TRBD2 (6 bases). V was cut by 0 bases and J by 5 bases, with 17 bases left in between. This CDR3 has 16 amino acids. Germline V CDR1 and CDR2: SGHDT, YYEEEE. In DNA, the CDR3 is TGTGCCAGCAGCTTGGCCGCACGGGAGTCCCGTGAGACCCAGTACTTC. Its translation: CASSLAARESRETQYF.

This clonotype occurred a few times. The gene calls are TRBV12-3 or TRBV12-4 and TRBJ1-1; D gene unclear. Trimming cost V 7 bases and J 8 bases, with 17 bases left between them. CDR3 length equals 13 residues. For the CDR3, the DNA is TGTGCCAGCACCCTCTCGGACGGGTCGGAAGCTTTCTTT. Amino acid sequence: CASTLSDGSEAFF.

In this sample, this clonotype turned up many times. The DNA of the CDR3 is TGCAGTGCTGACGGGACTAGCGGGGGAGATACGCAGTATTTT. Amino acid sequence: CSADGTSGGDTQYF. This chain uses TRBV20-1 with TRBJ2-3; 14 bases are shared with TRBD2. The CDR3 runs 14 residues. Germline V lookup: CDR1 DFQATT, CDR2 SNEGSKA (reference sequence). The junction had 3 bases not matched to a gene; V was cut back by 5 bases and J by 5 bases.

The rearrangement uses TRBV28 and TRBJ2-2, with 12 bases fitting TRBD2. CDR3 size: 18 residues. Germline loops: CDR1 MDHEN, CDR2 SYDVKM. Trimming removed 5 bases from V and 5 bases from J; junction bases left unmatched: 12. The CDR3: CASSPRASGRAFTGELFF. As DNA, the CDR3 is TGTGCCAGCAGTCCCAGGGCTAGCGGGAGGGCCTTTACCGGGGAGCTGTTTTTT.

This clonotype was observed many times. V and J are TRBV6-5 and TRBJ2-7, with a tentative D call TRBD1 (6 bases). Germline CDR1 reads MNHEY; CDR2 reads SVGAGI. This CDR3 has 15 amino acids. V lost 2 bases and J lost 3, with 14 bases in between. CDR3: CASSYSVGGIYEQYF. CDR3 bases: TGTGCCAGCAGTTACAGTGTAGGGGGAATCTACGAGCAGTACTTC.

In its sample, this clonotype was seen many times. This chain connects TRBV27 to TRBJ2-2, with TRBD2 matching 7 bases. This CDR3 is built from 17 residues. The V gene end was trimmed by 5 bases and the J gene end by 2 bases; junction bases not matched to a gene: 11. Germline-derived CDR1 and CDR2 are MNHEY and SMNVEV (reference sequence). The CDR3 nucleotides read TGTGCCAGCAGTCCCAGGATGGCGGGAGACAACACCGGGGAGCTGTTTTTT. Protein: CASSPRMAGDNTGELFF.

This clonotype was counted only a few times. The chain links TRBV4-3 to TRBJ1-5, with no clear D. This CDR3 is 13 amino acids long. Trimming left V 1 base short and J 7 bases short, with 8 bases between. From germline, CDR1 is LGHNA and CDR2 YSLEER. The CDR3 DNA follows: TGCGCCAGCAGCCAAGGGACGAGGCAGCCCCAGCATTTT. This codes for CASSQGTRQPQHF.

The genes are TRBV11-1 and TRBJ1-2, with 10 bases fitting TRBD1. V shed 3 bases, J shed 0 bases, and the junction held 10 bases outside the gene matches. Germline V gene data show CDR1 as SGHAT and CDR2 as FQDESV (reference sequence). CDR3 length: 18 amino acids. The chain's CDR3 is CASSLGQGTTLANYGYTF. In DNA form, the CDR3 reads TGTGCCAGCAGCTTGGGACAGGGGACGACTCTAGCTAACTATGGCTACACCTTC. Combining the CDR3 with reference TRBV11-1 and TRBJ1-2 gives the whole variable domain EAEVAQSPRYKITEKSQAVAFWCDPISGHATLYWYRQILGQGPELLVQFQDESVVDDSQLPKDRFSAERLKGVDSTLKIQPAELGDSAMYLCASSLGQGTTLANYGYTFGSGTRLTVV.

The chain recombines TRBV3-1 with TRBJ1-1, with TRBD1 matching 7 bases. The CDR3 has 14 residues. Germline V gene data show CDR1 as LGHDT and CDR2 as YNNKEL (reference sequence). The V and J ends lost 4 bases and 2 bases, in that order; junction bases with no gene match: 4. CDR3 in DNA: TGTGCCAGCAGCCCGGGACAGATAAACACTGAAGCTTTCTTT. Residues: CASSPGQINTEAFF.

This clonotype has only a few counts. The rearrangement links TRBV6-1 to TRBJ2-2; unclear D gene. V lost 6 bases and J 4 bases, leaving 9 bases between the germline ends. The CDR3 runs to 13 residues. CDR1 and CDR2 (germline): MNHNS, SASEGT. The CDR3 loop is CASRPGGTGELFF. The CDR3 DNA sequence: TGTGCCAGCAGGCCCGGTGGCACCGGGGAGCTGTTTTTT.

This clonotype was counted many times. This chain connects TRBV5-6 to TRBJ2-5; unclear D gene. Germline values: CDR1 SGHDT, CDR2 YYEEEE. The ends were cut back, 4 bases at V and 5 bases at J, with 18 bases in the middle. The CDR3 sequence is 15 residues long. CDR3 region: CASSPDSTAWETQYF. CDR3 nucleotide sequence: TGTGCCAGCAGCCCTGACTCTACTGCCTGGGAGACCCAGTACTTC.